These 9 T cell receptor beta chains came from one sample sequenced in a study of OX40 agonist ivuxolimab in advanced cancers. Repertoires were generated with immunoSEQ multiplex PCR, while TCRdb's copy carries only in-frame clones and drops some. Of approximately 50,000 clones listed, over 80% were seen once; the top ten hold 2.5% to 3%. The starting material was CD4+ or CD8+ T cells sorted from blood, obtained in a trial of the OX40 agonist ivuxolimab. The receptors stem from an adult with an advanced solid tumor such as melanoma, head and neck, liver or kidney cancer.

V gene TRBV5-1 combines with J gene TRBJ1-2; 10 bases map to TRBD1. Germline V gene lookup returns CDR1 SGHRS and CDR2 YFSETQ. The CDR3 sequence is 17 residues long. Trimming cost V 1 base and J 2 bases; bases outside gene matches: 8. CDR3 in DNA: TGCGCCAGCAGCTTGAGTAATCCGGGACAGGGGAACTATGGCTACACCTTC. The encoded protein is CASSLSNPGQGNYGYTF.

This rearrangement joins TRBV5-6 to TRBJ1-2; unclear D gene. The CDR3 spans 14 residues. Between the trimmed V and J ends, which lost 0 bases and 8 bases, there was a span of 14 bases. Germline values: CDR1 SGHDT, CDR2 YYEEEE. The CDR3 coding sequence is TGTGCCAGCAGCTTGGCCGTACAGCCTTACGGCTACACCTTC. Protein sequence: CASSLAVQPYGYTF.

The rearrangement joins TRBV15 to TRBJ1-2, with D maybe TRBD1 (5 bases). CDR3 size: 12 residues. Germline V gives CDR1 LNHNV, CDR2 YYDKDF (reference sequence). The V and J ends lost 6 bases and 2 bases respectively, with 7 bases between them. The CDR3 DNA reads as TGTGCCACCAGACAGGTCAACTATGGCTACACCTTC. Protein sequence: CATRQVNYGYTF.

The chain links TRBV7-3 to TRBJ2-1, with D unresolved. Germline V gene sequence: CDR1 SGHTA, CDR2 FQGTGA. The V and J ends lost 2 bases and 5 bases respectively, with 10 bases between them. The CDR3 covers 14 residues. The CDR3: CASSLSGRNNEQFF. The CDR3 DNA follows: TGTGCCAGCAGCTTATCTGGCCGTAACAATGAGCAGTTCTTC.

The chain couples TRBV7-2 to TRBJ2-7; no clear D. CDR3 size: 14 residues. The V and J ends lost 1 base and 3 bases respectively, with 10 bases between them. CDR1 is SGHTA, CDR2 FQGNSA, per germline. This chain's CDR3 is CASSLGGGVYEQYF. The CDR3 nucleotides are TGTGCCAGCAGCTTAGGAGGCGGTGTCTACGAGCAGTACTTC.

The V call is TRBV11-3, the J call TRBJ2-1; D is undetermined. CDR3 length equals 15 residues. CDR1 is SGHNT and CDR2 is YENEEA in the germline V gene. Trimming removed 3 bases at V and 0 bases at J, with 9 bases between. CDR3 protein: CASSFLQSSYNEQFF. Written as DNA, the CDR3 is TGTGCCAGCAGCTTTCTTCAGAGCTCCTACAATGAGCAGTTCTTC.

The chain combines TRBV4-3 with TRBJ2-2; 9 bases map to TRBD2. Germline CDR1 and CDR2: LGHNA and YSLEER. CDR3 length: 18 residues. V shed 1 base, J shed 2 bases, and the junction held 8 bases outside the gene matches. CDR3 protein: CASSQGVILAGNTGELFF. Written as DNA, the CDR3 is TGCGCCAGCAGCCAAGGGGTTATACTAGCGGGTAACACCGGGGAGCTGTTTTTT.

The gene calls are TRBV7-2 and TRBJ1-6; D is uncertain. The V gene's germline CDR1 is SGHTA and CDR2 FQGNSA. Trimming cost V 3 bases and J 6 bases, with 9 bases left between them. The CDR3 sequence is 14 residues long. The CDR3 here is CASSFDPVNSPLHF. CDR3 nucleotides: TGTGCCAGCAGCTTCGATCCAGTTAATTCACCCCTCCACTTT.

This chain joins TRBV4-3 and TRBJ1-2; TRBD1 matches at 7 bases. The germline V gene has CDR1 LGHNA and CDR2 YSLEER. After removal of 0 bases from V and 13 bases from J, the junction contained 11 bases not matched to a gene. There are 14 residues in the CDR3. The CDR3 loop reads CASSQDVRDRDITF. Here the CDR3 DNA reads TGCGCCAGCAGCCAAGACGTACGTGACAGGGATATCACCTTC.